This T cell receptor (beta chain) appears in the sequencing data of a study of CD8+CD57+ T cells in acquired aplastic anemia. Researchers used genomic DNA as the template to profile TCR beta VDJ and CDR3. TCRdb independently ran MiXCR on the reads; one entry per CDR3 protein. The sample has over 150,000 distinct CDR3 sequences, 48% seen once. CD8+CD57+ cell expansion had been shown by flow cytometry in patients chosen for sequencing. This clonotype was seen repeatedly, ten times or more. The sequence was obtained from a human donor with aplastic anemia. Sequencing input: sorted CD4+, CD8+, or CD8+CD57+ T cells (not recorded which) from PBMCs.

The CDR3 protein is CASSRGTGGTGGTEAFF. The CDR3 DNA reads as TGCGCCAGCAGCAGGGGGACAGGGGGAACGGGGGGCACTGAAGCTTTCTTT. This chain uses TRBV5-1 with TRBJ1-1; the match to TRBD1 covers 11 bases. Germline-derived CDR1 and CDR2 are SGHRS and YFSETQ. This CDR3 has 17 amino acids. The V segment lost 4 bases and the J segment 4 bases; nucleotides outside the gene matches: 12.